This TCR beta chain appears in the sequencing data of a study of control samples from healthy donors and cancer patients. The CDR3 extends over 15 amino acids. V dropped 3 bases and J dropped 2; count of bases not matched to a gene: 4. Germline values: CDR1 SGHVS, CDR2 FQNEAQ. Clones were read by immunoSEQ multiplex PCR, and TCRdb kept only the in-frame ones, dropping some. The sample contains 140,000 to 150,000 clones, around 90% of which appear only once. Sample: blood. V gene TRBV7-8 combines with J gene TRBJ2-3; 8 bases match TRBD1. The clonotype originates from a man aged 25-40 years in good health. As DNA, the CDR3 is TGTGCCAGCAGCTTTGAGACAGGGGTCACAGATACGCAGTATTTT. It yields the protein CASSFETGVTDTQYF. Together with reference TRBV7-8 and TRBJ2-3, the CDR3 gives the full variable domain: GAGVSQSPRYKVAKRGQDVALRCDPISGHVSLFWYQQALGQGPEFLTYFQNEAQLDKSGLPSDRFFAERPEGSVSTLKIQRTQQEDSAVYLCASSFETGVTDTQYFGPGTRLTVL.